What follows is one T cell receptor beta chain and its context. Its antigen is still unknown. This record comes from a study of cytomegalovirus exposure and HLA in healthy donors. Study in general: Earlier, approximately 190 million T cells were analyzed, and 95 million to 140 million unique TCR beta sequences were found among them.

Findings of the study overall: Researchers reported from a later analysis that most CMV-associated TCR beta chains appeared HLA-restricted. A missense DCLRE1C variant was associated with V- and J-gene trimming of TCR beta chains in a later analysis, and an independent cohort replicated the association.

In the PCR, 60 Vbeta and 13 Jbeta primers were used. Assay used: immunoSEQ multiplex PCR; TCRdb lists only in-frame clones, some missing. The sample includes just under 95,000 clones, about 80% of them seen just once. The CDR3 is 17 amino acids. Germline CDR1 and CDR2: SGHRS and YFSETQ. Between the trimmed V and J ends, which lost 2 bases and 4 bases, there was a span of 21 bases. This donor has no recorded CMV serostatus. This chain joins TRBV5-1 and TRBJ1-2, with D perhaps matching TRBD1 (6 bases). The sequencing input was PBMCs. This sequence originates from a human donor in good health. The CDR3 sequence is CASSLGQGYETAYGYTF. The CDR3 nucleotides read TGCGCCAGCAGCTTAGGTCAGGGGTACGAAACCGCCTATGGCTACACCTTC.